The rows below give T cell receptor beta chains drawn from one sample of a study of T cells after yellow fever vaccination. TCRdb re-called the 5' RACE reads through MiXCR, storing one row per CDR3 protein. Of 300,000 or so distinct CDR3 sequences in the sample, approximately 13% are singletons; the top ten hold approximately 0.49%. Sequenced material: CD4+ T cells sorted from PBMCs, taken 45 days after the yellow fever booster vaccination. The receptors were gathered from a young man who received the YFV17D yellow fever vaccine. The CDR3 runs from the conserved cysteine through the conserved F or W. Fields, in order: D gene, V gene, J gene, clone size, CDR3 protein, CDR3 DNA. A D gene is named only where the DNA matches it firmly. Not all rows give a size; the values are once, few, many and, for expanded clones, a class.

D gene: TRBD2; V gene: TRBV7-2; J gene: TRBJ2-5; clone size: -; CDR3 protein: CASSRGGGETQCF; CDR3 DNA: TGTGCCAGCAGCCGGGGGGGTGGTGAGACCCAGTGCTTC
D gene: TRBD2; V gene: TRBV12-3/TRBV12-4; J gene: TRBJ2-7; clone size: few; CDR3 protein: CASSFRTSGRADEQYF; CDR3 DNA: TGTGCCAGCAGTTTTCGGACTAGCGGGAGGGCCGACGAGCAGTACTTC
D gene: -; V gene: TRBV5-1; J gene: TRBJ2-2; clone size: -; CDR3 protein: CASTTGRVNTGELFF; CDR3 DNA: TGCGCCAGCACTACCGGACGGGTGAACACCGGGGAGCTGTTTTTT
D gene: -; V gene: TRBV7-9; J gene: TRBJ2-5; clone size: -; CDR3 protein: CASSFSMETQYF; CDR3 DNA: TGTGCCAGCAGCTTCAGCATGGAGACCCAGTACTTC
D gene: -; V gene: TRBV20-1; J gene: TRBJ2-2; clone size: few; CDR3 protein: CSASLLSGGELFF; CDR3 DNA: TGCAGTGCTAGTTTGCTATCAGGCGGGGAGCTGTTTTTT
D gene: -; V gene: TRBV4-3; J gene: TRBJ2-1; clone size: few; CDR3 protein: CASSQGQPYDNEQFF; CDR3 DNA: TGCGCCAGCAGCCAAGGGCAGCCTTATGACAATGAGCAGTTCTTC
D gene: -; V gene: TRBV5-1; J gene: TRBJ2-7; clone size: many; CDR3 protein: CASPRSPLEQYF; CDR3 DNA: TGCGCCAGCCCTCGCTCACCGCTCGAGCAGTACTTC
D gene: TRBD2; V gene: TRBV20-1; J gene: TRBJ2-4; clone size: -; CDR3 protein: CSSETRTSGRQNIQYF; CDR3 DNA: TGCAGTTCAGAAACGAGGACTAGCGGGAGACAAAACATTCAGTACTTC
D gene: -; V gene: TRBV19; J gene: TRBJ2-2; clone size: -; CDR3 protein: CASSKQGGTGELFF; CDR3 DNA: TGTGCCAGTAGTAAACAGGGCGGAACCGGGGAGCTGTTTTTT
D gene: -; V gene: TRBV20-1; J gene: TRBJ2-1; clone size: many; CDR3 protein: CSADRQGRVASSLDDLQFF; CDR3 DNA: TGCAGTGCTGACCGTCAGGGGCGAGTAGCGAGCTCTCTCGATGATTTGCAGTTCTTC
D gene: TRBD1; V gene: TRBV5-6; J gene: TRBJ1-1; clone size: few; CDR3 protein: CASSFTNTGAEAFF; CDR3 DNA: TGTGCCAGCAGCTTTACTAATACAGGGGCTGAAGCTTTCTTT
D gene: TRBD1; V gene: TRBV5-1; J gene: TRBJ2-7; clone size: many; CDR3 protein: CASRTPGQNYEQYF; CDR3 DNA: TGCGCCAGCAGAACACCGGGACAGAATTACGAGCAGTACTTC
D gene: TRBD1; V gene: TRBV7-9; J gene: TRBJ2-4; clone size: -; CDR3 protein: CASSLRQGNIQYF; CDR3 DNA: TGTGCCAGCAGCTTAAGACAGGGAAACATTCAGTACTTC
D gene: -; V gene: TRBV3-1; J gene: TRBJ2-7; clone size: few; CDR3 protein: CASSQDMGHSYEQYF; CDR3 DNA: TGTGCCAGCAGCCAAGATATGGGACACTCCTACGAGCAGTACTTC
D gene: TRBD2; V gene: TRBV3-1; J gene: TRBJ2-1; clone size: -; CDR3 protein: CASSQDDGTSGRYTYNEQFF; CDR3 DNA: TGTGCCAGCAGCCAAGATGACGGGACTAGCGGGAGGTACACCTACAATGAGCAGTTCTTC
D gene: -; V gene: TRBV29-1; J gene: TRBJ2-1; clone size: many; CDR3 protein: CSVDRDLLGNEQFF; CDR3 DNA: TGCAGCGTTGATCGGGACCTTTTAGGCAATGAGCAGTTCTTC
D gene: -; V gene: TRBV7-9; J gene: TRBJ2-1; clone size: -; CDR3 protein: CASSLYYLSYNEQFF; CDR3 DNA: TGTGCCAGCAGCTTATACTACCTCTCCTACAATGAGCAGTTCTTC
D gene: TRBD2; V gene: TRBV9; J gene: TRBJ2-2; clone size: -; CDR3 protein: CASSRAGGSPGELFF; CDR3 DNA: TGTGCCAGCAGTAGAGCGGGAGGGTCCCCCGGGGAGCTGTTTTTT
D gene: TRBD2; V gene: TRBV4-3; J gene: TRBJ2-4; clone size: few; CDR3 protein: CASSHVAGAKNIQYF; CDR3 DNA: TGCGCCAGCAGCCACGTAGCGGGAGCTAAAAACATTCAGTACTTC
D gene: -; V gene: TRBV6-5; J gene: TRBJ2-5; clone size: few; CDR3 protein: CASSYSGGQAETQYF; CDR3 DNA: TGTGCCAGCAGTTACTCTGGGGGGCAAGCAGAGACCCAGTACTTC
D gene: -; V gene: TRBV20-1; J gene: TRBJ1-2; clone size: -; CDR3 protein: CSVPEGGDYGYTF; CDR3 DNA: TGCAGTGTTCCTGAGGGGGGAGATTATGGCTACACCTTC
D gene: TRBD1; V gene: TRBV7-8; J gene: TRBJ1-1; clone size: few; CDR3 protein: CASSLAIQGARTEAFF; CDR3 DNA: TGTGCCAGCAGCTTAGCAATACAGGGGGCGCGAACTGAAGCTTTCTTT
D gene: -; V gene: TRBV6-5; J gene: TRBJ2-1; clone size: -; CDR3 protein: CASSHKNEQFF; CDR3 DNA: TGTGCCAGCAGCCACAAAAATGAGCAGTTCTTC
D gene: TRBD1; V gene: TRBV4-3; J gene: TRBJ2-7; clone size: few; CDR3 protein: CASSQYGQGAKYF; CDR3 DNA: TGCGCCAGCAGCCAATACGGACAGGGGGCGAAGTACTTC
D gene: -; V gene: TRBV28; J gene: TRBJ2-7; clone size: -; CDR3 protein: CASGSGPQPRYEQYF; CDR3 DNA: TGTGCCAGCGGGTCGGGGCCCCAACCGCGATACGAGCAGTACTTC
D gene: -; V gene: TRBV11-1; J gene: TRBJ2-7; clone size: -; CDR3 protein: CASSLSGLPSYEQYF; CDR3 DNA: TGTGCCAGCAGCTTAAGTGGATTACCCTCCTACGAGCAGTACTTC
D gene: TRBD2; V gene: TRBV12-3/TRBV12-4; J gene: TRBJ2-3; clone size: few; CDR3 protein: CASSLELAGAYF; CDR3 DNA: TGTGCCAGCAGTTTAGAGCTAGCGGGAGCGTATTTT
D gene: TRBD2; V gene: TRBV29-1; J gene: TRBJ2-7; clone size: -; CDR3 protein: CSVAGASGRGTYEQYF; CDR3 DNA: TGCAGCGTGGCTGGGGCTAGCGGGAGAGGAACCTACGAGCAGTACTTC
D gene: -; V gene: TRBV5-1; J gene: TRBJ2-1; clone size: few; CDR3 protein: CASSLVMQGDNEQFF; CDR3 DNA: TGCGCCAGCAGCTTGGTTATGCAGGGCGACAATGAGCAGTTCTTC
D gene: TRBD1; V gene: TRBV5-1; J gene: TRBJ2-6; clone size: few; CDR3 protein: CASTFRGSSGANVLTF; CDR3 DNA: TGCGCCAGCACTTTCAGGGGGAGCTCTGGGGCCAACGTCCTGACTTTC
D gene: TRBD2; V gene: TRBV20-1; J gene: TRBJ2-1; clone size: many; CDR3 protein: CSAWLSGRGRSYNEQFF; CDR3 DNA: TGCAGTGCCTGGCTGAGCGGGAGGGGCCGGTCCTACAATGAGCAGTTCTTC
D gene: -; V gene: TRBV7-7; J gene: TRBJ1-4; clone size: few; CDR3 protein: CAIQRLATNEKLFF; CDR3 DNA: TGTGCCATACAACGGCTTGCAACTAATGAAAAACTGTTTTTT
D gene: TRBD2; V gene: TRBV7-2; J gene: TRBJ2-3; clone size: -; CDR3 protein: CASSLVAGGPPDTQYF; CDR3 DNA: TGTGCCAGCAGCTTAGTAGCGGGAGGGCCGCCAGATACGCAGTATTTT
D gene: TRBD1; V gene: TRBV27; J gene: TRBJ1-2; clone size: -; CDR3 protein: CASSLKGQPLNYGYTF; CDR3 DNA: TGTGCCAGCAGTTTGAAGGGACAGCCTCTTAACTATGGCTACACCTTC
D gene: TRBD2; V gene: TRBV5-1; J gene: TRBJ2-1; clone size: few; CDR3 protein: CASSRGSSGSNEQFF; CDR3 DNA: TGCGCCAGCAGCCGAGGCTCTAGCGGGAGTAATGAGCAGTTCTTC
D gene: TRBD1; V gene: TRBV5-1; J gene: TRBJ2-7; clone size: few; CDR3 protein: CASSGTGDGEQYF; CDR3 DNA: TGCGCCAGCAGCGGGACAGGGGATGGTGAGCAGTACTTC
D gene: -; V gene: TRBV12-3/TRBV12-4; J gene: TRBJ1-4; clone size: few; CDR3 protein: CASSFWGGEKLFF; CDR3 DNA: TGTGCCAGCAGTTTTTGGGGGGGTGAAAAACTGTTTTTT
D gene: -; V gene: TRBV9; J gene: TRBJ2-1; clone size: -; CDR3 protein: CASSRFGGNEQFF; CDR3 DNA: TGTGCCAGCAGCCGCTTTGGCGGGAATGAGCAGTTCTTC
D gene: -; V gene: TRBV20-1; J gene: TRBJ1-3; clone size: -; CDR3 protein: CSARDDRGLYF; CDR3 DNA: TGCAGTGCTAGAGATGACCGAGGCCTATATTTT
D gene: -; V gene: TRBV4-3; J gene: TRBJ2-7; clone size: -; CDR3 protein: CASSQRVSYEQYF; CDR3 DNA: TGCGCCAGCAGCCAAAGAGTTTCCTACGAGCAGTACTTC
D gene: TRBD2; V gene: TRBV6-5; J gene: TRBJ2-1; clone size: -; CDR3 protein: CASSRAGLAGGREQFF; CDR3 DNA: TGTGCCAGCAGTCGAGCCGGACTAGCGGGAGGGCGGGAGCAGTTCTTC
D gene: TRBD2; V gene: TRBV4-3; J gene: TRBJ2-2; clone size: few; CDR3 protein: CASSQDRLAGTNTGELFF; CDR3 DNA: TGCGCCAGCAGCCAAGACCGACTAGCGGGGACGAACACCGGGGAGCTGTTTTTT
D gene: TRBD2; V gene: TRBV6-5; J gene: TRBJ2-2; clone size: few; CDR3 protein: CASSYSPMSGSLVWELFF; CDR3 DNA: TGTGCCAGCAGTTACTCCCCTATGAGCGGGAGTTTAGTATGGGAGCTGTTTTTT
D gene: -; V gene: TRBV20-1; J gene: TRBJ2-2; clone size: -; CDR3 protein: CSATLVVGDTGELFF; CDR3 DNA: TGCAGTGCCACGCTAGTTGTAGGGGACACCGGGGAGCTGTTTTTT
D gene: -; V gene: TRBV27; J gene: TRBJ2-7; clone size: -; CDR3 protein: CASSFFVTALGEQYF; CDR3 DNA: TGTGCCAGCAGTTTCTTTGTGACGGCCTTAGGGGAGCAGTACTTC
D gene: -; V gene: TRBV5-6; J gene: TRBJ2-4; clone size: -; CDR3 protein: CASSLGGSGNIQYF; CDR3 DNA: TGTGCCAGCAGCTTGGGGGGGAGCGGGAACATTCAGTACTTC
D gene: TRBD1; V gene: TRBV7-8; J gene: TRBJ2-7; clone size: few; CDR3 protein: CASRGPDRGPRNGEQYF; CDR3 DNA: TGTGCCAGCAGGGGCCCAGACAGGGGTCCTCGGAATGGGGAGCAGTACTTC
D gene: -; V gene: TRBV10-3; J gene: TRBJ2-5; clone size: -; CDR3 protein: CAISVGSQETQYF; CDR3 DNA: TGTGCCATCAGTGTAGGAAGCCAAGAGACCCAGTACTTC
D gene: -; V gene: TRBV11-2; J gene: TRBJ2-1; clone size: -; CDR3 protein: CASTPDSCNEQFF; CDR3 DNA: TGTGCCAGCACCCCGGACTCCTGCAATGAGCAGTTCTTC
D gene: TRBD1; V gene: TRBV27; J gene: TRBJ2-7; clone size: -; CDR3 protein: CASSLSWTGNEQYF; CDR3 DNA: TGTGCCAGCAGTTTATCATGGACAGGGAACGAGCAGTACTTC
D gene: -; V gene: TRBV7-2; J gene: TRBJ2-5; clone size: many; CDR3 protein: CASSWGQETQYF; CDR3 DNA: TGTGCCAGCAGCTGGGGGCAAGAGACCCAGTACTTC
D gene: TRBD2; V gene: TRBV7-2; J gene: TRBJ2-7; clone size: -; CDR3 protein: CASSLMGGGGLPYEQYF; CDR3 DNA: TGTGCCAGCAGCCTAATGGGCGGGGGGGGCCTCCCTTACGAGCAGTACTTC
D gene: TRBD1; V gene: TRBV14; J gene: TRBJ1-6; clone size: few; CDR3 protein: CASSQMRQGASPLHF; CDR3 DNA: TGTGCCAGCAGCCAAATGAGGCAGGGGGCATCACCCCTCCACTTT
D gene: -; V gene: TRBV7-2; J gene: TRBJ1-6; clone size: few; CDR3 protein: CASSLRLESPLHF; CDR3 DNA: TGTGCCAGCAGCCTAAGGTTGGAATCACCCCTCCACTTT
D gene: -; V gene: TRBV12-3/TRBV12-4; J gene: TRBJ2-5; clone size: few; CDR3 protein: CASSVFRDIQETQYF; CDR3 DNA: TGTGCCAGCAGTGTCTTCCGGGACATACAAGAGACCCAGTACTTC